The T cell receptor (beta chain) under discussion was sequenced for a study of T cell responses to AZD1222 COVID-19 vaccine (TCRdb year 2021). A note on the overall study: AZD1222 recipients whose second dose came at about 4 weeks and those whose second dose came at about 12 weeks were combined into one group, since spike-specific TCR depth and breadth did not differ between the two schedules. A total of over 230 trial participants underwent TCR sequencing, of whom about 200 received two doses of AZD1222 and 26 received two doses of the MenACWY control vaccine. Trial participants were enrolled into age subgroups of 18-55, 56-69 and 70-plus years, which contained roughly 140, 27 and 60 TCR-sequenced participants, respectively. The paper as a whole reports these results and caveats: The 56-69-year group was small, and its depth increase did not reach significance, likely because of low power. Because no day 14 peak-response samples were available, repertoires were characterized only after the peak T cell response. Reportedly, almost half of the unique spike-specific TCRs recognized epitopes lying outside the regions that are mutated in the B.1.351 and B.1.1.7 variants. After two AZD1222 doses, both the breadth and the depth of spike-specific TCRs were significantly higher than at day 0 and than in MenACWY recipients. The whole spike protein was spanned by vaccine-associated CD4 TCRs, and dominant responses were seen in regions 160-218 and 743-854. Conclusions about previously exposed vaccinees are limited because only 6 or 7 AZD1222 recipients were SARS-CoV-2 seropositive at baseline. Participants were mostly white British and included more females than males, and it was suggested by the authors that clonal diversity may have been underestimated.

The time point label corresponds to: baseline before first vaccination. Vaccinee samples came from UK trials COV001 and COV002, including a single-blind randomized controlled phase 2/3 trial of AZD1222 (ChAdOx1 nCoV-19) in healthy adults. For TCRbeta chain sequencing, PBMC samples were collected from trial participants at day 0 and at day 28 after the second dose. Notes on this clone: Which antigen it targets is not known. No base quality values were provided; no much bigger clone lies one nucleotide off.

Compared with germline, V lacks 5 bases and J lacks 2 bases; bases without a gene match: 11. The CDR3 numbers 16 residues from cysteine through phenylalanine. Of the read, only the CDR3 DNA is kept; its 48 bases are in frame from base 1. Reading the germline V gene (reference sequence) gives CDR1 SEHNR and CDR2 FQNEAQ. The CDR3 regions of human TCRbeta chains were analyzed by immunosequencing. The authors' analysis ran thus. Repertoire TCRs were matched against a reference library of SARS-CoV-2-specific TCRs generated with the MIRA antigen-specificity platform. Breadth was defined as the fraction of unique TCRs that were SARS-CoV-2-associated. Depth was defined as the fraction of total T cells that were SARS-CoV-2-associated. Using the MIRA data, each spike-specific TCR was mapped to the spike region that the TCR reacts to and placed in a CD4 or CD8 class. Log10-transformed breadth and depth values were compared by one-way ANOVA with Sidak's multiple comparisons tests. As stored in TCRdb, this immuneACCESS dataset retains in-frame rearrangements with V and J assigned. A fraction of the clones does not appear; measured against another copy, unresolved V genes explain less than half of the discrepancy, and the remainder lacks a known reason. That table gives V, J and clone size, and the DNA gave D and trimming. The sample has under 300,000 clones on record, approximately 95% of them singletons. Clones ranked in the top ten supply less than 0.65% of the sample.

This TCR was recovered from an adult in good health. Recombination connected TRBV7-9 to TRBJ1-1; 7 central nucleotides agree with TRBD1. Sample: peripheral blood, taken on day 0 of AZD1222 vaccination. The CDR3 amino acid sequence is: CASSPHRGPRNTEAFF. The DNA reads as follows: TGTGCCAGCAGCCCTCACAGGGGCCCGCGTAACACTGAAGCTTTCTTT.